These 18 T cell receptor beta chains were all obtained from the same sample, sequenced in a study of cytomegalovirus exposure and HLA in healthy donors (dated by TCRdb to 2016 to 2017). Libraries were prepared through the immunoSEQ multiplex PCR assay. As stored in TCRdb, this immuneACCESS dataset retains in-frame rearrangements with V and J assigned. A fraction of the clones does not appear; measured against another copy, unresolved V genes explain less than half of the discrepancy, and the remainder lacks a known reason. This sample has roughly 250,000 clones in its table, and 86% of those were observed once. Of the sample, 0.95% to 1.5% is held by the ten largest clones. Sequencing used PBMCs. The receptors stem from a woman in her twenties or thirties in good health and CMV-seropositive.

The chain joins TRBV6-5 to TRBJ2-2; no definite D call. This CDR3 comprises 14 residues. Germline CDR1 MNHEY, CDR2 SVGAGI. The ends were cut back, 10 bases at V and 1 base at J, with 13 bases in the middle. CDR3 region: CAISRGLNTGELFF. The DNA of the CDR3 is TGTGCCATCTCGCGAGGCTTGAACACCGGGGAGCTGTTTTTT.

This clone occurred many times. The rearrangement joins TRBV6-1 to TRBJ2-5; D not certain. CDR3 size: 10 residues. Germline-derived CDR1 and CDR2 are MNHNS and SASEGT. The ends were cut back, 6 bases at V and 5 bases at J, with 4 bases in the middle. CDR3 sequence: CASRSETQYF. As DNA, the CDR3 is TGTGCCAGCAGGTCGGAGACCCAGTACTTC.

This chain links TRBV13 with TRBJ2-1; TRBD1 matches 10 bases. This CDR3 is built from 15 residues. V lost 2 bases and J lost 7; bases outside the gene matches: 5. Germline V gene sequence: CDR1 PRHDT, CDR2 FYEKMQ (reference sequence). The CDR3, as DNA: TGTGCCAGCAGCTTATTAGGACAGGGGGGGAATGAGCAGTTCTTC. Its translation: CASSLLGQGGNEQFF. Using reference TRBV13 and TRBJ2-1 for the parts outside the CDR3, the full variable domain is AAGVIQSPRHLIKEKRETATLKCYPIPRHDTVYWYQQGPGQDPQFLISFYEKMQSDKGSIPDRFSAQQFSDYHSELNMSSLELGDSALYFCASSLLGQGGNEQFFGPGTRLTVL.

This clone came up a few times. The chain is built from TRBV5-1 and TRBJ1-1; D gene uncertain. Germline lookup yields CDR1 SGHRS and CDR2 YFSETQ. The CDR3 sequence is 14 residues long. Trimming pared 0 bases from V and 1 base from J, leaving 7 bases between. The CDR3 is CASSLGGKNTEAFF. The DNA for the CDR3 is TGCGCCAGCAGCTTGGGAGGGAAGAACACTGAAGCTTTCTTT.

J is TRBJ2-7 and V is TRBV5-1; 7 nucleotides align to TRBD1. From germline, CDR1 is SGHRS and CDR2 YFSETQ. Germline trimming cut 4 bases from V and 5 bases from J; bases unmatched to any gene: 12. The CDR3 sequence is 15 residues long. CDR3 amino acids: CASSPQPGQTNEQYF. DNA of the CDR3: TGCGCCAGCAGCCCGCAGCCGGGACAGACCAACGAGCAGTACTTC.

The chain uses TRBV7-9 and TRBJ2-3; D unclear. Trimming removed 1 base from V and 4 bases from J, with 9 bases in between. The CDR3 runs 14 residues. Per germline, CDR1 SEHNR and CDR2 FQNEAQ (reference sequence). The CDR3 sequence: CASSLDIAADTQYF. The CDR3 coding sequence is TGTGCCAGCAGCTTAGATATTGCGGCAGATACGCAGTATTTT.

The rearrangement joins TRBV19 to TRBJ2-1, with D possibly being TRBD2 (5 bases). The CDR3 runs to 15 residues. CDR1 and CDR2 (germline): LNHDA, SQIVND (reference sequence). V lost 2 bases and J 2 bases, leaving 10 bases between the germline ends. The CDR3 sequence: CASSITSGTYNEQFF. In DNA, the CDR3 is TGTGCCAGTAGTATAACCAGCGGAACCTACAATGAGCAGTTCTTC.

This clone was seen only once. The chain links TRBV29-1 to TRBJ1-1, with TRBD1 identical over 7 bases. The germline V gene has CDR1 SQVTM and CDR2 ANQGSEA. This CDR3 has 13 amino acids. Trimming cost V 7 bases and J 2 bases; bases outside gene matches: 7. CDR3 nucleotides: TGCAGCGCAAAGCAGGGGGGTAACACTGAAGCTTTCTTT. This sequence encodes CSAKQGGNTEAFF.

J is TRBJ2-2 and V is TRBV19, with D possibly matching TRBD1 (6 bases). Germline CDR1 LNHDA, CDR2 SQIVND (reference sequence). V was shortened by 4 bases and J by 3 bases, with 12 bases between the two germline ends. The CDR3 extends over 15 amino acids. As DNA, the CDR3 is TGTGCCAGTAGTACGAGGGCAGGGGACACCGGGGAGCTGTTTTTT. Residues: CASSTRAGDTGELFF.

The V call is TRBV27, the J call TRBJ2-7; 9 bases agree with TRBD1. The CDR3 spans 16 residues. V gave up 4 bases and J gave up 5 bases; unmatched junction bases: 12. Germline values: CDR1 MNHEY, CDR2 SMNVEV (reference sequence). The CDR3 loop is CASSSDPGQGWHEQYF. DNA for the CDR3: TGTGCCAGCAGTTCCGACCCGGGACAGGGATGGCACGAGCAGTACTTC.

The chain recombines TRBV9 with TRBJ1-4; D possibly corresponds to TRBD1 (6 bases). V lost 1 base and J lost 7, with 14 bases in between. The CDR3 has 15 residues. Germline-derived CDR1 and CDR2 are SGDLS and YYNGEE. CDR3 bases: TGTGCCAGCAGCGTAACTACAGGGTTTGGTGAAAAACTGTTTTTT. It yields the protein CASSVTTGFGEKLFF.

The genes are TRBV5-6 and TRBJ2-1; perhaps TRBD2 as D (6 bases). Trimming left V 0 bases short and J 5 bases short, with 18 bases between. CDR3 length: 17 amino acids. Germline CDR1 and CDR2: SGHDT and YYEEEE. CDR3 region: CASSLAWILAVNNEQFF. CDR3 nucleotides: TGTGCCAGCAGCTTGGCTTGGATCTTAGCGGTCAACAATGAGCAGTTCTTC.

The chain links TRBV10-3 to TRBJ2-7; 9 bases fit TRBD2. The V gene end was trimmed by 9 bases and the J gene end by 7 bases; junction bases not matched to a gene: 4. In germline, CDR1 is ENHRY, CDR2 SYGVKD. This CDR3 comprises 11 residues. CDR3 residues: CAIGTSQEQYF. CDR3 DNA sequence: TGTGCCATAGGGACTAGCCAAGAGCAGTACTTC.

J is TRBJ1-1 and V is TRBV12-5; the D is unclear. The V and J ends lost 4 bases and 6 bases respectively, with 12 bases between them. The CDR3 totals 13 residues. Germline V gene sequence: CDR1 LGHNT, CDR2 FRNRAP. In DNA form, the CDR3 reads TGTGCTAGTGGTTCCCCTCGAGTACCTGAAGCTTTCTTT. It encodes CASGSPRVPEAFF.

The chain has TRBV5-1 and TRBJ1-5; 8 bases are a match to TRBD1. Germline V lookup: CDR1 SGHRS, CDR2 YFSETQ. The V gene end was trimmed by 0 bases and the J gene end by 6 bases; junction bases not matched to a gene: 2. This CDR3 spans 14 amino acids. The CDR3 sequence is CASSLEQGGQPQHF. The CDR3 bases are TGCGCCAGCAGCTTGGAACAGGGGGGTCAGCCCCAGCATTTT.

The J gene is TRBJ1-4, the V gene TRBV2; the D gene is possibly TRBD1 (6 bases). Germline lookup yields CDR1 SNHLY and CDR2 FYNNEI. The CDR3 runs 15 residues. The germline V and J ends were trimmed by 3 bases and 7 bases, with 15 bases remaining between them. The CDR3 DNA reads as TGTGCCAGCAGTGAGTCTGGGACATTCGGTGAAAAACTGTTTTTT. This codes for CASSESGTFGEKLFF.

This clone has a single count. Here the CDR3 DNA reads TGTGCCTGGAGTGCTAGTAACACCATATATTTT. This encodes CAWSASNTIYF. This chain uses TRBV30 with TRBJ1-3; D not resolved. Trimming removed 1 base from V and 7 bases from J, with 5 bases in between. The germline V gene has CDR1 GTSNPN and CDR2 SVGIG (reference sequence). This CDR3 has 11 amino acids.

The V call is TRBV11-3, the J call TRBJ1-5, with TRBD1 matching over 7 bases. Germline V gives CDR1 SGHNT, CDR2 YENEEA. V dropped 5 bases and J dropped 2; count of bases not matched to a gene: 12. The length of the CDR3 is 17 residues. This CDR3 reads CASSHPNRGKGNQPQHF. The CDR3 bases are TGTGCCAGCAGCCATCCGAACAGGGGAAAGGGCAATCAGCCCCAGCATTTT. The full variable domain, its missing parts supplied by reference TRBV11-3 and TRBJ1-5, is EAGVVQSPRYKIIEKKQPVAFWCNPISGHNTLYWYLQNLGQGPELLIRYENEEAVDDSQLPKDRFSAERLKGVDSTLKIQPAELGDSAVYLCASSHPNRGKGNQPQHFGDGTRLSIL.